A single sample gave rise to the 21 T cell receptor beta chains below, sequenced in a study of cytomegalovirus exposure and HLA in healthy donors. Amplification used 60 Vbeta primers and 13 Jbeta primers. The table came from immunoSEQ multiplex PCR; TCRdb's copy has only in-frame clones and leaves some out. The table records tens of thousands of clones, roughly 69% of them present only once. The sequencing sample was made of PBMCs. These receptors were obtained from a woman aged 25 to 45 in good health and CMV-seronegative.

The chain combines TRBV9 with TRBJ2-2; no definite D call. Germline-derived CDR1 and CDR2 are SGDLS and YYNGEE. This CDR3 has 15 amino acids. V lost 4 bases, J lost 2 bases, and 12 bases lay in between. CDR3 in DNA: TGTGCCAGCAGCCCGGCGCGGTACAACACCGGGGAGCTGTTTTTT. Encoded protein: CASSPARYNTGELFF.

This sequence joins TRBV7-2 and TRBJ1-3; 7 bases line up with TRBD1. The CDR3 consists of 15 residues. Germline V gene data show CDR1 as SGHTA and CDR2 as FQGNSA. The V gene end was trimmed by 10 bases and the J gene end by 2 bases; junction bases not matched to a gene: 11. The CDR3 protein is CATSPQTGTGNTIYF. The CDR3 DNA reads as TGTGCCACCTCACCCCAGACAGGGACTGGAAACACCATATATTTT. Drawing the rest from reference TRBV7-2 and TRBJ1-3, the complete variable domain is GAGVSQSPSNKVTEKGKDVELRCDPISGHTALYWYRQSLGQGLEFLIYFQGNSAPDKSGLPSDRFSAERTGGSVSTLTIQRTQQEDSAVYLCATSPQTGTGNTIYFGEGSWLTVV.

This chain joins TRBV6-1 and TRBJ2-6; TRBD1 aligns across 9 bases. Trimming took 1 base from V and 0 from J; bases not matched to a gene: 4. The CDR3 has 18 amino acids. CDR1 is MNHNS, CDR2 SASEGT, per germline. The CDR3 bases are TGTGCCAGCAGTGAAGGGACAGGGGAATACTCTGGGGCCAACGTCCTGACTTTC. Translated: CASSEGTGEYSGANVLTF.

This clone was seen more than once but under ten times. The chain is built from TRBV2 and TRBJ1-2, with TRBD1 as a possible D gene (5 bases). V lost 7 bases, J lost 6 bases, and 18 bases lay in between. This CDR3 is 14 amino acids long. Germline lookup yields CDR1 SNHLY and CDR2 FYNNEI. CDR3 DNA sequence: TGTGCCAGCAATGGAGGGGTACAAAGGAATGGCTACACCTTC. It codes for CASNGGVQRNGYTF.

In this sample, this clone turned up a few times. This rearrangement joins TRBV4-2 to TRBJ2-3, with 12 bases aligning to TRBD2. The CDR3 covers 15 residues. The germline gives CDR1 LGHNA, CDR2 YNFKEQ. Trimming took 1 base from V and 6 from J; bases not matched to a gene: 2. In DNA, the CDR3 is TGTGCCAGCAGCCAAGTTGGGACTAGCGGGGATACGCAGTATTTT. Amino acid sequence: CASSQVGTSGDTQYF.

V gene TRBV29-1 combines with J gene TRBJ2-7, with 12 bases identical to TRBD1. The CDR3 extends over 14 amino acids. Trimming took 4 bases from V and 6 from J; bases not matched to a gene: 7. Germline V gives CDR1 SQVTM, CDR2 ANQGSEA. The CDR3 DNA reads TGCAGCGTTGGGGGGACAGGGGGCATTGGCGAGCAGTACTTC. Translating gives CSVGGTGGIGEQYF.

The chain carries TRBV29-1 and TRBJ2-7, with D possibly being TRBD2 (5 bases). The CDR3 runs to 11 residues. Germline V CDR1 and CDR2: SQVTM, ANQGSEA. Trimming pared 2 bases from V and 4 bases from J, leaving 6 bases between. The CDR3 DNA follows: TGCAGCGTTGAAAGCGGTTACGAGCAGTACTTC. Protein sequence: CSVESGYEQYF.

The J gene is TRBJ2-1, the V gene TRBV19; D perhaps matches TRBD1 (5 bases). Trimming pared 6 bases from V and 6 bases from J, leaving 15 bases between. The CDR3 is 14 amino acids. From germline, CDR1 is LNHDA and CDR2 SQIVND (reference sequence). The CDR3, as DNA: TGTGCCAGTAGGAAGAAGGGGCGCCTCAATGAGCAGTTCTTC. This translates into CASRKKGRLNEQFF.

The CDR3 loop reads CAIRDRGDSGNTIYF. In DNA form, the CDR3 reads TGTGCCATCAGGGACAGGGGAGATTCTGGAAACACCATATATTTT. This chain connects TRBV10-3 to TRBJ1-3, with 9 positions matching TRBD1. The V and J ends lost 6 bases and 1 base, in that order; junction bases with no gene match: 4. CDR1 ENHRY and CDR2 SYGVKD come from the germline V gene. The CDR3 is 15 amino acids.

The DNA for the CDR3 is TGTGCCATCAGTGAGTCCGAGCGAGAGACCCAGTACTTC. It translates to CAISESERETQYF. This sequence joins TRBV10-3 and TRBJ2-5; D remains ambiguous. The CDR3 length is 13 residues. Germline CDR1 is ENHRY and CDR2 is SYGVKD. The germline V and J ends were trimmed by 0 bases and 4 bases, with 6 bases remaining between them.

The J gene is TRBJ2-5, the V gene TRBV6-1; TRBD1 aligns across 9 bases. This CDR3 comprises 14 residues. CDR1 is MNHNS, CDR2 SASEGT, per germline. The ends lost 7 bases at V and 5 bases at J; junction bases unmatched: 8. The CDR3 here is CASTRDREGETQYF. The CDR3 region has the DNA TGTGCCAGCACCCGGGACAGGGAGGGGGAGACCCAGTACTTC.

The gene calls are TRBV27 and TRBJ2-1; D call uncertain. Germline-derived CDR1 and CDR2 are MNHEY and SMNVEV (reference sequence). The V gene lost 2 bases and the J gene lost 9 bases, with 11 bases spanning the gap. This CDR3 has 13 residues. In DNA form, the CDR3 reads TGTGCCAGCAGTTTAGCGGTTTCGGGTGAGCAGTTCTTC. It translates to CASSLAVSGEQFF.

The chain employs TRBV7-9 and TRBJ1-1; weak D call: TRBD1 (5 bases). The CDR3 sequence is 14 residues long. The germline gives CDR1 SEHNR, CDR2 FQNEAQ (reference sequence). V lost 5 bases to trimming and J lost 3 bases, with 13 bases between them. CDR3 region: CASSLRTGDTEAFF. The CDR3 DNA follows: TGTGCCAGCAGCCTCAGGACGGGGGACACTGAAGCTTTCTTT.

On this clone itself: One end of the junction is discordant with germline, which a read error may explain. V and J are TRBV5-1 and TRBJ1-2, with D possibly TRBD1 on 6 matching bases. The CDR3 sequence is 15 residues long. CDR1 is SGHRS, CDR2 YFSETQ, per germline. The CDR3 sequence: CASSLVQGENSGYTF. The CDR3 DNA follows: TGCGCCAGCAGCTTGGTACAGGGTGAAAACTCTGGCTACACCTTC.

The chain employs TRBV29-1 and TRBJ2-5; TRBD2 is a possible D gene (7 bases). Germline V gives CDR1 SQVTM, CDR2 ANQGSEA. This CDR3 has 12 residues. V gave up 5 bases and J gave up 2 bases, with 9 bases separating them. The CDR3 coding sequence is TGCAGCGTTAGGGGGGGGCAAGAGACCCAGTACTTC. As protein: CSVRGGQETQYF.

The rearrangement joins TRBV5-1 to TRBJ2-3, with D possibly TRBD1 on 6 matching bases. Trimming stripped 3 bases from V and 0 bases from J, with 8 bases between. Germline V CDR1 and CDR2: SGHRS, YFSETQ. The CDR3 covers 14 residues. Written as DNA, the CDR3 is TGCGCCAGCAGCTCAGGGGAGAGCACAGATACGCAGTATTTT. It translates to CASSSGESTDTQYF.

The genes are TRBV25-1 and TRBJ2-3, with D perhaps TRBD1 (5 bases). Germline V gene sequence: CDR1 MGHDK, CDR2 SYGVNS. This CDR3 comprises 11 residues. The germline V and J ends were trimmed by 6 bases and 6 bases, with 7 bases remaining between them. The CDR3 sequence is CASRYRDTQYF. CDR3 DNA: TGTGCCAGCAGGTACAGGGATACGCAGTATTTT.

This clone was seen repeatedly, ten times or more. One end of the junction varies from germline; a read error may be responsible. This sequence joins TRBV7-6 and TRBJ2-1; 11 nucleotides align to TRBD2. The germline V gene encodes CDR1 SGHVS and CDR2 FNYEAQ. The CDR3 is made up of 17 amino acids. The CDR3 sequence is CASTLTSGSYTYNEQFF. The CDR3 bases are TGTGCCAGCACCTTAACTAGCGGGAGCTACACCTACAATGAGCAGTTCTTC.

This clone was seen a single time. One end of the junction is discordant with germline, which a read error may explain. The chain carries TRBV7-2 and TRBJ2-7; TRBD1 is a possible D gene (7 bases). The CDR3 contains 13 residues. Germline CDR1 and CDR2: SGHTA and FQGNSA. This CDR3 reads CASSLEAHRGGNF. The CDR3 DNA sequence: TGTGCCAGCAGCTTAGAAGCCCACAGGGGCGGGAACTTC.

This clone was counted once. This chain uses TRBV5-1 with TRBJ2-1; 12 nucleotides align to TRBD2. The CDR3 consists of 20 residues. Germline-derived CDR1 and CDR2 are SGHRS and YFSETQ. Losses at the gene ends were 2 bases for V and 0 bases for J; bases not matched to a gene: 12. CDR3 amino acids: CASSLPGLAGVGVSYNEQFF. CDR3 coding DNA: TGCGCCAGCAGCTTACCGGGACTAGCGGGTGTGGGGGTCTCCTACAATGAGCAGTTCTTC.

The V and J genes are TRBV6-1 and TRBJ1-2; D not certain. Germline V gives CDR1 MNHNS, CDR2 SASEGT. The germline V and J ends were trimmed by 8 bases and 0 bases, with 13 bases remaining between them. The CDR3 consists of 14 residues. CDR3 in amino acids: CASREPGTNYGYTF. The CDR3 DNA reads TGTGCCAGCCGAGAACCCGGGACTAACTATGGCTACACCTTC.